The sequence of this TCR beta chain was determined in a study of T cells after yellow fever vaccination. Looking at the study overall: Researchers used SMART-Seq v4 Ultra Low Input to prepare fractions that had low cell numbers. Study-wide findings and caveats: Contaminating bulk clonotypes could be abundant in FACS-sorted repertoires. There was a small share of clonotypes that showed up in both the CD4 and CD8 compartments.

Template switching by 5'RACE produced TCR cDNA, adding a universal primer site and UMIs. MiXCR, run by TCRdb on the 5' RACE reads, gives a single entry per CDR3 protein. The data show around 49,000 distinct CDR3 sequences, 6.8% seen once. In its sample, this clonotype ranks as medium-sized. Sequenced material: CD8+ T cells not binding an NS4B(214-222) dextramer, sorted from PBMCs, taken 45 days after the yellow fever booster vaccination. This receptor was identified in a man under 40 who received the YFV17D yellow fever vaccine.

The chain's CDR3 is CASSLGNEQFF. The CDR3 nucleotides are TGTGCCAGCAGCTTAGGTAATGAGCAGTTCTTC. The chain is built from TRBV7-2 and TRBJ2-1; no clear D gene. The germline gives CDR1 SGHTA, CDR2 FQGNSA. This CDR3 is built from 11 residues. V was pared by 1 base and J by 7 bases, with 2 bases between.